This TCR beta chain was obtained from a study of blood T cell repertoires in COVID-19. About the study: From the United States, Italy and Spain came samples of acute and convalescent COVID-19. PBMCs, B-cell-depleted T cells, or T cells were the source of the cDNA or gDNA that made up the material.

In the authors' workflow: Amplified reference gene primers provided the basis for estimating nucleated cell counts. TCRdb's table, derived via immunoSEQ multiplex PCR, lists solely in-frame clones and lacks some. Clone size and the V and J calls come from that table; the DNA yielded D and trimming. The data hold over 200,000 clones, with about 90% observed a single time. This receptor was identified in a woman aged 60-70 years with acute or convalescent COVID-19. Sequencing was done on a sample of peripheral blood.

The CDR3, as DNA: TGTGCCAGCAGCCCGGGACTCCGTTCCTACGAGCAGTACTTC. Amino acid sequence: CASSPGLRSYEQYF. The chain couples TRBV27 to TRBJ2-7, with a weak D call TRBD2 (6 bases). This CDR3 has 14 amino acids. CDR1 is MNHEY, CDR2 SMNVEV, per germline (reference sequence). V was pared by 6 bases and J by 1 base, with 13 bases between.